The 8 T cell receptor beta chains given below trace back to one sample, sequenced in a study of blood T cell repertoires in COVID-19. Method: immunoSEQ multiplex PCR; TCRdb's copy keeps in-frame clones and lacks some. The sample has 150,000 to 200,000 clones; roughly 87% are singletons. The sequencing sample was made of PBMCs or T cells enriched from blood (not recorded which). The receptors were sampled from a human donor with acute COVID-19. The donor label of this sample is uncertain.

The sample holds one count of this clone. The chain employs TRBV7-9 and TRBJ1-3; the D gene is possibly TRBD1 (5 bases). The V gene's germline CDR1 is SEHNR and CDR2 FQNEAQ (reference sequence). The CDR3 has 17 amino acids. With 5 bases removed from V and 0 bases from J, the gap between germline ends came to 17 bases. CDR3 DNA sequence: TGTGCCAGCAGCCTCTATCGGGGGGACTCCTCTGGAAACACCATATATTTT. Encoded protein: CASSLYRGDSSGNTIYF. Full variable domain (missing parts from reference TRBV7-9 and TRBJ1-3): DTGVSQNPRHKITKRGQNVTFRCDPISEHNRLYWYRQTLGQGPEFLTYFQNEAQLEKSRLLSDRFSAERPKGSFSTLEIQRTEQGDSAMYLCASSLYRGDSSGNTIYFGEGSWLTVV.

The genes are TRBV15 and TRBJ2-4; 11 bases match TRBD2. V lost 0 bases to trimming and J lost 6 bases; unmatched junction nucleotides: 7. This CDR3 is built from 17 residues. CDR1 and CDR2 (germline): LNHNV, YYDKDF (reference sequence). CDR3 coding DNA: TGTGCCACCAGCAGAGAGTTAGCGGGGGGGCCGGTAAACATTCAGTACTTC. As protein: CATSRELAGGPVNIQYF. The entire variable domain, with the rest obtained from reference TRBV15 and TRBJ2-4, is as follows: DAMVIQNPRYQVTQFGKPVTLSCSQTLNHNVMYWYQQKSSQAPKLLFHYYDKDFNNEADTPDNFQSRRPNTSFCFLDIRSPGLGDTAMYLCATSRELAGGPVNIQYFGAGTRLSVL.

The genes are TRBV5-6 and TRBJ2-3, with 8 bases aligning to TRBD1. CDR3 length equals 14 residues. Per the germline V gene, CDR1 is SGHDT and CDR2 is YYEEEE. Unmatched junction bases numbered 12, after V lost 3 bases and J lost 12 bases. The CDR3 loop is CASSSDRERGFQYF. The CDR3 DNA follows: TGTGCCAGCAGCTCGGACAGGGAAAGGGGCTTTCAGTATTTT.

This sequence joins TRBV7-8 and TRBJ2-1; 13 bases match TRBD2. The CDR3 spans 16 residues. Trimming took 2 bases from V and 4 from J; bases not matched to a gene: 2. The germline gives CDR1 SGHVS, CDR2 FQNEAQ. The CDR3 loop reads CASSLLLAGGYNEQFF. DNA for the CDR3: TGTGCCAGCAGCTTACTACTAGCGGGGGGGTACAATGAGCAGTTCTTC.

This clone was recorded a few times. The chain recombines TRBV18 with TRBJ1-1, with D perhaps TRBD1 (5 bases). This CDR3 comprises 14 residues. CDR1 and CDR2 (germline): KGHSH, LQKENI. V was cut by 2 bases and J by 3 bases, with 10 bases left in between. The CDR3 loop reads CASSPRGTDTEAFF. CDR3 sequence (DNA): TGTGCCAGCTCACCAAGGGGCACGGACACTGAAGCTTTCTTT.

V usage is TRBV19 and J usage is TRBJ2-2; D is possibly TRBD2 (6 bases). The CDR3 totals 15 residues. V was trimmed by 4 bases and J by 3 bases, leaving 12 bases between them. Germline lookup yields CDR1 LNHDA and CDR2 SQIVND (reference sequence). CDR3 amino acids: CASSTTGTYTGELFF. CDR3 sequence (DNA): TGTGCCAGTAGTACGACCGGGACTTACACCGGGGAGCTGTTTTTT.

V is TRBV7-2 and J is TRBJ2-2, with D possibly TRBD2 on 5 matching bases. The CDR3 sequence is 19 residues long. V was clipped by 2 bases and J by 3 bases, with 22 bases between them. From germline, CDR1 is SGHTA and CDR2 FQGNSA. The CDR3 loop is CASSLKHPLPSRDTGELFF. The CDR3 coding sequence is TGTGCCAGCAGCTTAAAACACCCCCTCCCGTCGAGGGACACCGGGGAGCTGTTTTTT.

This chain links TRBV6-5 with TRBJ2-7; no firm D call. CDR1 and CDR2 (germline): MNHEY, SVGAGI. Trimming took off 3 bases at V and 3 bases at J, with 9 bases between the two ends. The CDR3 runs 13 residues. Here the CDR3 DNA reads TGTGCCAGCAGTTATAGAGGCGTCTACGAGCAGTACTTC. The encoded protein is CASSYRGVYEQYF.